This entry describes one T cell receptor (beta chain). The data were taken from a study of blood T cell repertoires in COVID-19. Profiling relied on immunoSEQ multiplex PCR, and the TCRdb table lists in-frame clones only, not all of them. The profile shows approximately 260,000 clones, around 85% of them singletons. Germline V lookup: CDR1 SGHRS, CDR2 YFSETQ. This CDR3 region has 15 residues. V lost 0 bases, J lost 8 bases, and 9 bases stayed unmatched. This TCR derives from a woman of 80 years or more with acute or convalescent COVID-19. This rearrangement joins TRBV5-1 to TRBJ1-1, with 8 bases fitting TRBD1. Sequencing was performed on peripheral blood. The CDR3 nucleotides read TGCGCCAGCAGCTTGGGGGACAGGCGCTCCGGAGAAGCTTTCTTT. Its translation: CASSLGDRRSGEAFF.